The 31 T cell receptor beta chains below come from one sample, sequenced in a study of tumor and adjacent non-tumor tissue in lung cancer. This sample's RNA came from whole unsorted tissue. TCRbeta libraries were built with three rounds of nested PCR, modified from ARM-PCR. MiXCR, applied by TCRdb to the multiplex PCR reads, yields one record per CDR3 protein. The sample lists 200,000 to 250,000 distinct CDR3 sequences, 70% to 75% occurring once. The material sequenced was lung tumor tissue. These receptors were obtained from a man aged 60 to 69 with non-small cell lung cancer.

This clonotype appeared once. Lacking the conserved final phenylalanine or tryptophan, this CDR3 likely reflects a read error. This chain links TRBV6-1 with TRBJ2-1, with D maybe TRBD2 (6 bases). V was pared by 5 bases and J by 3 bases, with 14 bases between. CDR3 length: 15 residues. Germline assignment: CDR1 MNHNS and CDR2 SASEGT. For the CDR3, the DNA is TGTGCCAGCAGTTCTAGCGCGAAGGTCTACAATGAGCAGTTCATC. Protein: CASSSSAKVYNEQFI.

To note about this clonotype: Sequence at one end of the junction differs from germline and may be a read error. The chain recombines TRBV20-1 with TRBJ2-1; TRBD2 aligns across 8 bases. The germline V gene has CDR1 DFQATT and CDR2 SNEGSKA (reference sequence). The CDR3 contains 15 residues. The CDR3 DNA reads TGCAGTGCTAGAGAAACTAGCGGTGTAGCCAATGAGCACTCCTTC. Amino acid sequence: CSARETSGVANEHSF.

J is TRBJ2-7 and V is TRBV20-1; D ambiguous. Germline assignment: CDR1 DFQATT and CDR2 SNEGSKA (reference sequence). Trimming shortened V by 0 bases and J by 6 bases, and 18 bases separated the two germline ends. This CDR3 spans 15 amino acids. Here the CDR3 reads CSARDQGQPPSEQYF. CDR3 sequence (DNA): TGCAGTGCTAGAGATCAAGGGCAGCCGCCATCCGAGCAGTACTTC.

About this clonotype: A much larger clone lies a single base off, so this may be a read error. CDR3 amino acids: CASSQPPGQGNQPQLF. CDR3 sequence (DNA): TGCGCCAGCAGCCAGCCGCCGGGACAGGGTAATCAGCCCCAGCTTTTT. This chain connects TRBV4-1 to TRBJ1-5, with 9 bases that match TRBD1. The CDR3 runs to 16 residues. CDR1 MGHRA and CDR2 YSYEKL come from the germline V gene.

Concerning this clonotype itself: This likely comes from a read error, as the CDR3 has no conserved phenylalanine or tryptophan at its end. CDR3 region: CAIIGLGDTEAFC. CDR3 coding DNA: TGCGCAATAATAGGGCTAGGCGACACTGAAGCTTTCTGT. The V call is TRBV10-2, the J call TRBJ1-1; D is uncertain. Germline CDR1 WSHSY, CDR2 SAAADI. The CDR3 is made up of 13 amino acids.

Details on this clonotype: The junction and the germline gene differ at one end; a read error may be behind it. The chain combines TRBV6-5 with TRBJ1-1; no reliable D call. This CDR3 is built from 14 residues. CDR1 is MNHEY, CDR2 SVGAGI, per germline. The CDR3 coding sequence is TGTACCAGCAGTCTCCGGGCGGATTTAGGTGAAGTTTTCTTT. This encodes CTSSLRADLGEVFF.

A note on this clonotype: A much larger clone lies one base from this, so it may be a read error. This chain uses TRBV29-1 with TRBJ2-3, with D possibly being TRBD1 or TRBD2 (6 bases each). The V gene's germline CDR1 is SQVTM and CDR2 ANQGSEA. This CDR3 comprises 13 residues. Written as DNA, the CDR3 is TGCAGCGTTGAAGATAGAAGGGGGGATATGCAGTATTTT. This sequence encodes CSVEDRRGDMQYF.

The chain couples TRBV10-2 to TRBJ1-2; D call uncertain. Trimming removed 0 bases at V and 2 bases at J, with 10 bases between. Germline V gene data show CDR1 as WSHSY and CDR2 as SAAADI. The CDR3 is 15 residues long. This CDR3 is CASSESSQENYGYTF. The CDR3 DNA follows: TGCGCCAGCAGTGAGTCGAGCCAGGAGAACTATGGCTACACCTTC.

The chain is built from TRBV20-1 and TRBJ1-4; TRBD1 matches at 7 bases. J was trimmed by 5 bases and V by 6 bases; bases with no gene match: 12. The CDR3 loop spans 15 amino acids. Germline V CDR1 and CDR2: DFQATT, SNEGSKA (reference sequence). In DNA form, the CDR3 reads TGCAGTGCCACCCCCAGACAGGGAGGAAATGAAAAACTGTTTTTT. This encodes CSATPRQGGNEKLFF.

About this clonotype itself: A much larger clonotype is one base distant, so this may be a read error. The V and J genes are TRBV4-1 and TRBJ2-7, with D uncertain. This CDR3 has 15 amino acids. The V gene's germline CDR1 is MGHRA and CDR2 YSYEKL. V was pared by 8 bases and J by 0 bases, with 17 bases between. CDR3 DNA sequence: TGCGCCAGCGGCCCCGACACCTCCTTCTCCTACGAGCAGTACTTC. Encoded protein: CASGPDTSFSYEQYF.

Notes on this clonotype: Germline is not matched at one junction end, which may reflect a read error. The CDR3 spells CPSSQVELGQTHYGYTF. CDR3 in DNA: TGTCCCAGCAGCCAAGTGGAGCTCGGACAGACTCACTATGGCTACACCTTC. The genes are TRBV4-2 and TRBJ1-2; possibly TRBD1 for D (6 bases). Germline-derived CDR1 and CDR2 are LGHNA and YNFKEQ. The CDR3 contains 17 residues.

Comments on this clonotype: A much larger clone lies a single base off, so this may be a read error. The CDR3, as DNA: TGTGCCAGCCGCCCAGGGCTGGGGGGTGGAGATACGCAGTATTTT. It is translated as CASRPGLGGGDTQYF. The chain carries TRBV12-3 or TRBV12-4 and TRBJ2-3; TRBD2 might be the D (6 bases). The V gene lost 8 bases and the J gene lost 5 bases, with 20 bases spanning the gap. CDR3 size: 15 residues.

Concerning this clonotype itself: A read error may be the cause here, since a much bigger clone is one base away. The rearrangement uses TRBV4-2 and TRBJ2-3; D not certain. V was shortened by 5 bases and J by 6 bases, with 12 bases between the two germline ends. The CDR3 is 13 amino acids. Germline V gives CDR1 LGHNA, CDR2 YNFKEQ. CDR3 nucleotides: TGTGCCAGCAGCATGGACCAAAGGGATACGCAGTATTTT. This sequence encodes CASSMDQRDTQYF.

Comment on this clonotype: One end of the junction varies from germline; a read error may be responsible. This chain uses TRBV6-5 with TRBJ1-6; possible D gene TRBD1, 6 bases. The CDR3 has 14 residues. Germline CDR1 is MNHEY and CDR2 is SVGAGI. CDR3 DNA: TGTGCCAGCAATTACAGGGTTTTTAATTCACCCCTCCACTTT. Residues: CASNYRVFNSPLHF.

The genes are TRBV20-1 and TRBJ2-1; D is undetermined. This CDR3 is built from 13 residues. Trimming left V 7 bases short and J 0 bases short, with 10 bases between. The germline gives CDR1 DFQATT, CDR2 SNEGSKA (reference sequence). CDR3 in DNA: TGCAGTGTAGTCAGATACTCCTACAATGAGCAGTTCTTC. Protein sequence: CSVVRYSYNEQFF.

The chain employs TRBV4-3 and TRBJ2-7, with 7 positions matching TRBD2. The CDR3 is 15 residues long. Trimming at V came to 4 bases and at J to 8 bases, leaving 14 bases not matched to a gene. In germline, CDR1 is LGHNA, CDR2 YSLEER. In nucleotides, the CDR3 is TGCGCCAGCAGCCCCGGACTAGGAGGGCATTACAAGCAGTACTTC. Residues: CASSPGLGGHYKQYF.

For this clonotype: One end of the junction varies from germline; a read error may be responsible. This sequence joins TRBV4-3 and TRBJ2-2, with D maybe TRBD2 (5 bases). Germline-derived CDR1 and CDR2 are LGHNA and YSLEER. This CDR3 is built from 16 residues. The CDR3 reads CASSQEFAVLAGELLF. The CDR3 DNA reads TGCGCCAGCAGCCAAGAGTTCGCGGTATTGGCCGGGGAGCTGTTATTT.

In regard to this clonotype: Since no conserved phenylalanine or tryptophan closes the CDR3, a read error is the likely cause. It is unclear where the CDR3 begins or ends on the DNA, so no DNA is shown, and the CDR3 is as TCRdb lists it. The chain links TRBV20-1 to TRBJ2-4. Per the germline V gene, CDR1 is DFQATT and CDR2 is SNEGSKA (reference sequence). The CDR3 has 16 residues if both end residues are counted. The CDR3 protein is CSARGGPSRAKNIHYL.

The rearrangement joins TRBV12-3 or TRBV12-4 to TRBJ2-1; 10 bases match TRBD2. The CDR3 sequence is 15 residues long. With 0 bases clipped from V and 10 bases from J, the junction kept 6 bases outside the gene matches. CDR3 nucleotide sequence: TGTGCCAGCAGTTTAGCCCTAGCGGGAGTCAGCGAGCAGTTCTTC. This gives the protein CASSLALAGVSEQFF.

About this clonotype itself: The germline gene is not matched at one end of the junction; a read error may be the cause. The CDR3 bases are TGTGACAGCAGCTTCCTAGTGGGGGGGACAGATACGCAGTATTTT. This codes for CDSSFLVGGTDTQYF. The chain employs TRBV11-2 and TRBJ2-3; 7 bases are a match to TRBD2. The germline CDR1 and CDR2 sequences are SGHAT and FQNNGV. The CDR3 contains 15 residues.

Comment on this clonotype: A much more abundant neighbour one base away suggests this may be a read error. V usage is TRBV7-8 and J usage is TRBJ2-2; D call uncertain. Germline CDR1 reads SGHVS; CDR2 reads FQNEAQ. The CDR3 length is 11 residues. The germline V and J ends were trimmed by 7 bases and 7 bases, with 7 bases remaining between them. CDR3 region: CASTRSGELFF. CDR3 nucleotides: TGTGCCAGCACGAGGAGCGGGGAGCTGTTTTTT.

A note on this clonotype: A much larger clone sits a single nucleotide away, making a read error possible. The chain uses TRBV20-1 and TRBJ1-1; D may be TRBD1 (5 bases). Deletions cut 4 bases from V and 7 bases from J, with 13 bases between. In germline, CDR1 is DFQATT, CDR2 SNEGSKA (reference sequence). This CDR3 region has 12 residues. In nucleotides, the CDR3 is TGCAGTGCTAAGGGACTTTACAATGAAGCTTTCTTT. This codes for CSAKGLYNEAFF.

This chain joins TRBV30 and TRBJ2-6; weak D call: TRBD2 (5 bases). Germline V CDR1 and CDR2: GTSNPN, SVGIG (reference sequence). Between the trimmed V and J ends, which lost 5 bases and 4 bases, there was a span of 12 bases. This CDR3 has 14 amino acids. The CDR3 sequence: CAWERVSGANVLTF. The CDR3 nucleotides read TGTGCCTGGGAGAGGGTTTCAGGGGCCAACGTCCTGACTTTC.

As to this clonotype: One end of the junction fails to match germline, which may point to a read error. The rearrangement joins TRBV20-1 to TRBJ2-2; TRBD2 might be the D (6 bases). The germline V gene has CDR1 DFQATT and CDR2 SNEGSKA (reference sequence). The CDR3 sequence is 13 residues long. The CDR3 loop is CSAEGLHTGEPFF. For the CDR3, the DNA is TGCAGTGCTGAGGGACTCCACACCGGGGAGCCGTTTTTT.

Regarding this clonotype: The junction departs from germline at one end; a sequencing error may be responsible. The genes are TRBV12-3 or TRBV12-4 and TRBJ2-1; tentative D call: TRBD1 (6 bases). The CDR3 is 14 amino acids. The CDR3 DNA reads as TGTGCCATCAGTTTCAGGGGAATCCACAATGAGCAGTTCTTC. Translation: CAISFRGIHNEQFF.

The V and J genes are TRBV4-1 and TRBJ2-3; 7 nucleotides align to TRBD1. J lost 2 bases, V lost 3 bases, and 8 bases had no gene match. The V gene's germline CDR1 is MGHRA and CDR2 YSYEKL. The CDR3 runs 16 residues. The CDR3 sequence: CASSQWTGPITDTQYF. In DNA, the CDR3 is TGCGCCAGCAGCCAGTGGACAGGCCCTATCACAGATACGCAGTATTTT.

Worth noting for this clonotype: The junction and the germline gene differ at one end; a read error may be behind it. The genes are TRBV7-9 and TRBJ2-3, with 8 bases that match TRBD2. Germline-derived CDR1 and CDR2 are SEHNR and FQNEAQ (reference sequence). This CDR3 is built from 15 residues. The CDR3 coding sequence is TGTGCTTCGGGGGGCGGGGGGACGGTCGTGGATACGCAATATTTT. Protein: CASGGGGTVVDTQYF.

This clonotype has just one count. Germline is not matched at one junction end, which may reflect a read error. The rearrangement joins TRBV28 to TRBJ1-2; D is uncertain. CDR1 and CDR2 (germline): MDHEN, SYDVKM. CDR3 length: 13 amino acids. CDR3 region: CANSEQGGYGYTF. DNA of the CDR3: TGTGCCAACAGTGAACAAGGAGGGTATGGCTACACCTTC.

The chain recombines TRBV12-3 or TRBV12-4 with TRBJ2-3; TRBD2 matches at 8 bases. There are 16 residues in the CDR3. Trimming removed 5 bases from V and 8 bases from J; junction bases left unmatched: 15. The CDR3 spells CASSPVAGQAGRTQYF. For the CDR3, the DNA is TGTGCCAGCAGTCCTGTAGCGGGGCAAGCAGGGCGTACGCAGTATTTT.

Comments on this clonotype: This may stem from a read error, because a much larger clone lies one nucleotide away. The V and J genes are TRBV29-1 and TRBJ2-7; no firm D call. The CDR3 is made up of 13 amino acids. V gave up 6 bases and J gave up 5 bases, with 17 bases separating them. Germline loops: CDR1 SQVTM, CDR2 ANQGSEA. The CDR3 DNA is TGCAGCGTAGTACATAATTTAAAAGACGAGCAGTACTTC. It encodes CSVVHNLKDEQYF.

CDR3 residues: CASSLGAPNTGELFF. CDR3 DNA sequence: TGCGCCAGCAGCCTAGGGGCACCGAACACCGGGGAGCTGTTTTTT. The rearrangement links TRBV5-1 to TRBJ2-2; D perhaps matches TRBD1 (5 bases). Trimming removed 4 bases at V and 0 bases at J, with 10 bases between. This CDR3 spans 15 amino acids. CDR1 SGHRS and CDR2 YFSETQ come from the germline V gene.